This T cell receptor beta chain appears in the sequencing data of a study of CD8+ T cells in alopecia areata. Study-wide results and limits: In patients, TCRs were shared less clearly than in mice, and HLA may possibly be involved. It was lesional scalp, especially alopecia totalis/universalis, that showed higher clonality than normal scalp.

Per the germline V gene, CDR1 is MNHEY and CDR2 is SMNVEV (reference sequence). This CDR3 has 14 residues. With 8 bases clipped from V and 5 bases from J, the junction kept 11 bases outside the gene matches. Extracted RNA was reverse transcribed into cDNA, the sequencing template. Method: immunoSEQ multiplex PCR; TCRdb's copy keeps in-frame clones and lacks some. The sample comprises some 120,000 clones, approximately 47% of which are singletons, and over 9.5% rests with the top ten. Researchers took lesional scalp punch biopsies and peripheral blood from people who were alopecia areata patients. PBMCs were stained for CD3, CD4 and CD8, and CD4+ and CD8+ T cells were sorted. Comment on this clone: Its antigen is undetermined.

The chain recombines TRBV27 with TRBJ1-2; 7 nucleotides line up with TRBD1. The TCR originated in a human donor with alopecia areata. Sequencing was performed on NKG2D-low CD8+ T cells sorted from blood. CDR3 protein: CASAAGGFGYGYTF. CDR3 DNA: TGTGCCAGCGCGGCAGGGGGGTTTGGGTATGGCTACACCTTC.